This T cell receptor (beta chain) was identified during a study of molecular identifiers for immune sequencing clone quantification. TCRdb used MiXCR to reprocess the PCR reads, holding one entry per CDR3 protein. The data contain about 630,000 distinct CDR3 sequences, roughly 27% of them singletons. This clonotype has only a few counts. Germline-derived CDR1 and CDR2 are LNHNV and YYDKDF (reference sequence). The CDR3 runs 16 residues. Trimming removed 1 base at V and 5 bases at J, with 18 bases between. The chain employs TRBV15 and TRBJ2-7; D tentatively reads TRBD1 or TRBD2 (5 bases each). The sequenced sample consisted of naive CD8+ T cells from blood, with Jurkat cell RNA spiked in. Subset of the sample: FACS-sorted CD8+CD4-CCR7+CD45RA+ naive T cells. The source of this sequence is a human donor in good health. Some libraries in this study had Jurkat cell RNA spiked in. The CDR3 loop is CATSRGVGDRWDEQYF. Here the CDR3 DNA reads TGTGCCACCAGCAGAGGAGTAGGGGACCGCTGGGACGAGCAGTACTTC.